Sequencing of this T cell receptor beta chain was carried out in a study of PD-1 blockade in classical Hodgkin lymphoma. Study as a whole: The study gave patients nivolumab 3 mg/kg intravenously every 2 weeks.

The CDR3 consists of 14 residues. Trimming removed 4 bases at V and 10 bases at J, with 16 bases between. Germline assignment: CDR1 SGHVS and CDR2 FNYEAQ. There was relapse after autologous stem cell transplantation in every patient, and there was variation in brentuximab vedotin exposure. General study points: By C4D1 there was a significant rise in CD4+ TCR diversity but not in CD8+ TCR diversity. What drove the repertoire differences, possibly disease activity or prior therapy, has not been defined.

With regard to this clone: Its antigen remains unknown.

TCRdb's copy holds only in-frame clones and misses some; the assay was immunoSEQ multiplex PCR. Here the sample spans 100,000 or so clones, around 89% being singletons. This sample comprised peripheral blood mononuclear cells (PBMCs), obtained before the second cycle of nivolumab. The source is a human donor with classical Hodgkin lymphoma. J is TRBJ2-2 and V is TRBV7-6; D possibly matches TRBD1 or TRBD2 (6 bases each). The CDR3 nucleotides read TGTGCCAGCAGCTCGCTGGGGGGCTCCGTGGAGCTGTTTTTT. Amino acids: CASSSLGGSVELFF.